The 27 T cell receptor beta chains reported below all come from one sample, sequenced in a study of T cells in Graves' hyperthyroidism and ophthalmopathy. TCR beta CDR3 sequences were amplified from RNA transcripts. The HTBI primer set was used in a first-round RT-PCR of the TCR CDR3. TCRdb called the multiplex PCR reads again in MiXCR, with one record for every CDR3 protein. The repertoire includes hundreds of thousands of distinct CDR3 sequences, about 20% of them detected once, and roughly 50% sits in the top ten. The sequencing input was blood. The receptors originated from a man aged 35-49 years with Graves' ophthalmopathy.

This clonotype was observed many times. The J gene is TRBJ2-7, the V gene TRBV6-6; 7 nucleotides line up with TRBD1. Germline V lookup: CDR1 MNHNY, CDR2 SVGAGI (reference sequence). This CDR3 region has 16 residues. The J segment lost 5 bases and the V segment lost 0 bases, leaving 10 bases of the junction unmatched. The CDR3 nucleotides read TGTGCCAGCAGTTACTCAGGGGGCACAGGGCGGGACGAGCAGTACTTC. Translation: CASSYSGGTGRDEQYF.

This clonotype has at least ten counts. This rearrangement joins TRBV5-1 to TRBJ1-5, with TRBD1 identical over 8 bases. V lost 4 bases, J lost 2 bases, and 5 bases stayed unmatched. Germline CDR1 and CDR2: SGHRS and YFSETQ. There are 15 residues in the CDR3. CDR3 region: CASSPQTGGNQPQHF. As DNA, the CDR3 is TGCGCCAGCAGCCCGCAGACAGGGGGCAATCAGCCCCAGCATTTT. Using reference TRBV5-1 and TRBJ1-5 for the parts outside the CDR3, the full variable domain is KAGVTQTPRYLIKTRGQQVTLSCSPISGHRSVSWYQQTPGQGLQFLFEYFSETQRNKGNFPGRFSGRQFSNSRSEMNVSTLELGDSALYLCASSPQTGGNQPQHFGDGTRLSIL.

The CDR3 nucleotides read TGTGCCTTGGAGTCGACCCAGCCGGGCAATGAGCAGTTCTTC. This codes for CALESTQPGNEQFF. The chain combines TRBV30 with TRBJ2-1; D not certain. CDR1 and CDR2 from the germline V gene are GTSNPN and SVGIG (reference sequence). This CDR3 spans 14 amino acids. V gave up 7 bases and J gave up 6 bases, with 19 bases separating them.

The chain carries TRBV5-1 and TRBJ1-2; D might be TRBD1 (5 bases). This CDR3 is 11 amino acids long. Trimming took 8 bases from V and 6 from J, leaving 11 bases between them. Germline CDR1 SGHRS, CDR2 YFSETQ. CDR3 DNA sequence: TGCGCCAGAGTCACGACAGATGGCTACACCTTC. It is translated as CARVTTDGYTF.

This clonotype has a handful of counts. The CDR3 is CAGGLASTDTQYF. The CDR3 nucleotides read TGTGCCGGGGGACTTGCTAGCACAGATACGCAGTATTTT. This chain uses TRBV5-8 with TRBJ2-3, with D perhaps matching TRBD2 (6 bases). Per the germline V gene, CDR1 is SGHTS and CDR2 is YDEGEE. The V and J ends lost 10 bases and 0 bases respectively, with 12 bases between them. The CDR3 has 13 residues.

The J gene is TRBJ1-2, the V gene TRBV20-1; 7 bases map to TRBD1. The CDR3 has 13 amino acids. V lost 5 bases and J lost 4; bases outside the gene matches: 7. The germline V gene has CDR1 DFQATT and CDR2 SNEGSKA (reference sequence). The CDR3 DNA is TGCAGTGCTCAGGCAGGGGGTAGCTATGGCTACACCTTC. It translates to CSAQAGGSYGYTF.

This clonotype was seen more than once but under ten times. The chain recombines TRBV11-2 with TRBJ2-1; no clear D gene. Between the trimmed V and J ends, which lost 8 bases and 9 bases, there was a span of 14 bases. This CDR3 spans 12 amino acids. Per the germline V gene, CDR1 is SGHAT and CDR2 is FQNNGV. CDR3 sequence: CASFSTQSEQFF. The DNA for the CDR3 is TGTGCCAGCTTCTCAACTCAGAGTGAGCAGTTCTTC.

Ten or more counts support this clonotype. This sequence joins TRBV2 and TRBJ2-1; 10 nucleotides match TRBD1. The V gene's germline CDR1 is SNHLY and CDR2 FYNNEI. Germline trimming cut 7 bases from V and 2 bases from J; bases unmatched to any gene: 20. CDR3 length: 20 amino acids. In DNA form, the CDR3 reads TGTGCCAGCACCTCAGAGGGGGGACAGGGGTCGTTATTCACCTACAATGAGCAGTTCTTC. The encoded protein is CASTSEGGQGSLFTYNEQFF.

This chain links TRBV29-1 with TRBJ2-3; D might be TRBD2 (7 bases). CDR1 and CDR2 (germline): SQVTM, ANQGSEA. The CDR3 is 14 residues long. V shed 6 bases and J shed 5 bases, with 18 bases lying between them. This chain's CDR3 is CSVRGRVGIDTQYF. Written as DNA, the CDR3 is TGCAGCGTGCGGGGGCGGGTGGGGATAGATACGCAGTATTTT.

This clonotype has only a few counts. This rearrangement joins TRBV7-9 to TRBJ1-1; D gene unclear. Germline lookup yields CDR1 SEHNR and CDR2 FQNEAQ (reference sequence). This CDR3 has 13 amino acids. The ends were cut back, 8 bases at V and 7 bases at J, with 17 bases in the middle. The CDR3 bases are TGTGCCAGCGGTGGTGAGTTTACTGTTGAAGCTTTCTTT. Translation gives CASGGEFTVEAFF. The variable domain in full, with the rest retrieved from reference TRBV7-9 and TRBJ1-1, is DTGVSQNPRHKITKRGQNVTFRCDPISEHNRLYWYRQTLGQGPEFLTYFQNEAQLEKSRLLSDRFSAERPKGSFSTLEIQRTEQGDSAMYLCASGGEFTVEAFFGQGTRLTVV.

The J gene is TRBJ2-5, the V gene TRBV9; 9 nucleotides match TRBD2. The junction had 10 bases not matched to a gene; V was cut back by 2 bases and J by 5 bases. Per the germline V gene, CDR1 is SGDLS and CDR2 is YYNGEE. The CDR3 loop spans 16 amino acids. Here the CDR3 reads CASSVSGTSSVETQYF. The CDR3 coding sequence is TGTGCCAGCAGCGTTTCCGGGACTAGCTCCGTGGAGACCCAGTACTTC.

This clonotype was recorded a few times. This sequence joins TRBV7-8 and TRBJ2-7; unclear D gene. CDR3 length: 16 amino acids. Germline-derived CDR1 and CDR2 are SGHVS and FQNEAQ. The V end lost 2 bases, the J end lost 0 bases, and 14 bases lay between the germline ends. The CDR3 nucleotides read TGTGCCAGCAGCTTACTACCTCGGCAGAGCTCCTACGAGCAGTACTTC. It translates to CASSLLPRQSSYEQYF. The full variable domain, rest sourced from reference TRBV7-8 and TRBJ2-7, is GAGVSQSPRYKVAKRGQDVALRCDPISGHVSLFWYQQALGQGPEFLTYFQNEAQLDKSGLPSDRFFAERPEGSVSTLKIQRTQQEDSAVYLCASSLLPRQSSYEQYFGPGTRLTVT.

This clonotype occurred a few times. This chain links TRBV7-9 with TRBJ2-7, with D possibly being TRBD2 (6 bases). The CDR3 runs to 14 residues. The germline V gene has CDR1 SEHNR and CDR2 FQNEAQ (reference sequence). With 8 bases removed from V and 4 bases from J, the gap between germline ends came to 18 bases. The CDR3 spells CASVSGDLVYEQYF. The DNA of the CDR3 is TGTGCCAGCGTTTCGGGAGATTTGGTATACGAGCAGTACTTC.

For this clonotype: A single base separates this from a much larger clone, so it may be a read error. The chain uses TRBV6-5 and TRBJ2-2; 9 nucleotides line up with TRBD1. The ends lost 4 bases at V and 1 base at J; junction bases unmatched: 4. Per the germline V gene, CDR1 is MNHEY and CDR2 is SVGAGI. The CDR3 has 16 amino acids. The CDR3 loop reads CASSSPGQGNTGELFF. The CDR3 bases are TGTGCCAGCAGTTCTCCGGGACAGGGGAACACCGGGGAGCTGTTTTTT.

This clonotype has at least ten counts. This rearrangement joins TRBV7-2 to TRBJ2-1, with TRBD1 matching 7 bases. The V segment lost 4 bases and the J segment 4 bases; nucleotides outside the gene matches: 4. CDR1 is SGHTA, CDR2 FQGNSA, per germline. CDR3 size: 14 residues. The CDR3, as DNA: TGTGCCAGCAGCTCCACAGGGGATTACAATGAGCAGTTCTTC. The encoded protein is CASSSTGDYNEQFF.

The chain uses TRBV12-3 or TRBV12-4 and TRBJ2-1; maybe TRBD2 (6 bases). This CDR3 has 13 amino acids. V was shortened by 1 base and J by 9 bases, with 10 bases between the two germline ends. DNA for the CDR3: TGTGCCAGCAGTTTAGGGGCGGGGCTTGAGCAGTTCTTC. It specifies CASSLGAGLEQFF.

This clonotype was detected a few times. The chain joins TRBV5-6 to TRBJ2-5; 8 bases fit TRBD1. CDR1 is SGHDT and CDR2 is YYEEEE in the germline V gene. The CDR3 contains 16 residues. After removal of 3 bases from V and 0 bases from J, the junction contained 7 bases not matched to a gene. CDR3 bases: TGTGCCAGCAGCTCCTCGGGGACAGGCTACCAAGAGACCCAGTACTTC. This codes for CASSSSGTGYQETQYF.

V and J are TRBV20-1 and TRBJ2-2; TRBD2 is a possible D gene (6 bases). Germline V gene data show CDR1 as DFQATT and CDR2 as SNEGSKA (reference sequence). The length of the CDR3 is 17 residues. V shed 1 base and J shed 3 bases, with 18 bases lying between them. The CDR3 DNA reads as TGCAGTGCTAGAGGGGCTCGGGGCGGGGTACACACCGGGGAGCTGTTTTTT. This translates into CSARGARGGVHTGELFF.

This sequence joins TRBV7-8 and TRBJ1-4; TRBD1 aligns across 11 bases. The junction had 8 bases not matched to a gene; V was cut back by 8 bases and J by 9 bases. This CDR3 spans 14 amino acids. The germline V gene has CDR1 SGHVS and CDR2 FQNEAQ. The DNA of the CDR3 is TGTGCCAGCGGTAGCCGGGACAGGGGGAAAAAACTGTTTTTT. It specifies CASGSRDRGKKLFF.

This clonotype was recorded many times. V is TRBV7-2 and J is TRBJ2-7; TRBD2 is a possible D gene (5 bases). CDR1 and CDR2 (germline): SGHTA, FQGNSA. V was trimmed by 4 bases and J by 1 base, leaving 11 bases between them. The length of the CDR3 is 14 residues. CDR3 DNA sequence: TGTGCCAGCAGCTCCATAGAGGGTTCCTACGAGCAGTACTTC. Its protein is CASSSIEGSYEQYF.

This clonotype was picked up many times. The chain employs TRBV12-3 or TRBV12-4 and TRBJ2-2, with 11 bases aligning to TRBD2. Trimming removed 11 bases from V and 6 bases from J; junction bases left unmatched: 11. The CDR3 sequence is 15 residues long. CDR3 region: CAGTSGRIGAGELFF. CDR3 sequence (DNA): TGTGCCGGTACTAGCGGGAGAATCGGAGCCGGGGAGCTGTTTTTT.

There are many counts of this clonotype. The chain links TRBV3-1 to TRBJ1-1; D ambiguous. V was shortened by 4 bases and J by 4 bases, with 13 bases between the two germline ends. Germline CDR1 LGHDT, CDR2 YNNKEL (reference sequence). CDR3 size: 14 residues. Here the CDR3 reads CASSPNLLSTEAFF. CDR3 DNA sequence: TGTGCCAGCAGCCCGAACCTACTCTCCACTGAAGCTTTCTTT.

This clonotype has ten or more counts. The gene calls are TRBV2 and TRBJ1-2; TRBD1 aligns across 10 bases. The CDR3 length is 13 residues. J gave up 6 bases and V 4 bases, and 2 bases lay outside the gene matches. Germline V gene data show CDR1 as SNHLY and CDR2 as FYNNEI. For the CDR3, the DNA is TGTGCCAGCAGTGGACAGGGGGCCGATGGCTACACCTTC. This encodes CASSGQGADGYTF.

This clonotype appeared many times. The chain couples TRBV7-2 to TRBJ2-1; 8 bases are shared with TRBD2. In germline, CDR1 is SGHTA, CDR2 FQGNSA. The V segment lost 1 base and the J segment 1 base; nucleotides outside the gene matches: 6. The CDR3 spans 17 residues. For the CDR3, the DNA is TGTGCCAGCAGCTTAGAGCTAAGCGGGAGTTCCTACAATGAGCAGTTCTTC. As protein: CASSLELSGSSYNEQFF.

The count of this clonotype is one. The chain links TRBV7-9 to TRBJ2-7; 7 nucleotides align to TRBD2. This CDR3 comprises 14 residues. Germline-derived CDR1 and CDR2 are SEHNR and FQNEAQ (reference sequence). Trimming cost V 4 bases and J 1 base; bases outside gene matches: 4. Here the CDR3 reads CASSSAGSSYEQYF. CDR3 nucleotides: TGTGCCAGCAGCTCAGCGGGGAGTTCCTACGAGCAGTACTTC.

This clonotype has at least ten counts. The chain is built from TRBV13 and TRBJ1-1; D remains ambiguous. The germline V gene encodes CDR1 PRHDT and CDR2 FYEKMQ (reference sequence). There are 13 residues in the CDR3. The germline V and J ends were trimmed by 5 bases and 6 bases, with 13 bases remaining between them. Here the CDR3 reads CASSPRPYAEAFF. CDR3 bases: TGTGCCAGCAGCCCCCGGCCATACGCTGAAGCTTTCTTT.

This clonotype was recorded at least ten times. The gene calls are TRBV6-1 and TRBJ2-1, with D tentatively TRBD1 (5 bases). Looked up from germline, CDR1 is MNHNS and CDR2 is SASEGT. Trimming took 3 bases from V and 1 from J, leaving 25 bases between them. The CDR3 has 20 residues. The DNA of the CDR3 is TGTGCCAGCAGTGACCCCTTTCGGACATCCCCGGGCCTTTCCTACAATGAGCAGTTCTTC. Translating it yields CASSDPFRTSPGLSYNEQFF.